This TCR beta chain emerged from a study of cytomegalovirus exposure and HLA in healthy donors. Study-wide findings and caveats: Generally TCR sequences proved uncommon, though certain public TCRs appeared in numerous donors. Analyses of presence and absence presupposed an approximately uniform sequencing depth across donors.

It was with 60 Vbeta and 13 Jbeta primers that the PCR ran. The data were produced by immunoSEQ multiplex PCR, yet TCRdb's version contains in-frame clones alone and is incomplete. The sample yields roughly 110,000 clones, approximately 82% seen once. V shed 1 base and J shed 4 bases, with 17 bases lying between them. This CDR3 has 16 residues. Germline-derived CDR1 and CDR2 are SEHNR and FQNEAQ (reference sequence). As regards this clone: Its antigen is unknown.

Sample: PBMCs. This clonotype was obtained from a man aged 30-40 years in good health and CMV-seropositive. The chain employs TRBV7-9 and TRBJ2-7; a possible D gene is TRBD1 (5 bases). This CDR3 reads CASSLDSIYRNYEQYF. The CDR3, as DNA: TGTGCCAGCAGCTTAGATTCTATATACAGGAATTACGAGCAGTACTTC. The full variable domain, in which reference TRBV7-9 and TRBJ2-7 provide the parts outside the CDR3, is DTGVSQNPRHKITKRGQNVTFRCDPISEHNRLYWYRQTLGQGPEFLTYFQNEAQLEKSRLLSDRFSAERPKGSFSTLEIQRTEQGDSAMYLCASSLDSIYRNYEQYFGPGTRLTVT.